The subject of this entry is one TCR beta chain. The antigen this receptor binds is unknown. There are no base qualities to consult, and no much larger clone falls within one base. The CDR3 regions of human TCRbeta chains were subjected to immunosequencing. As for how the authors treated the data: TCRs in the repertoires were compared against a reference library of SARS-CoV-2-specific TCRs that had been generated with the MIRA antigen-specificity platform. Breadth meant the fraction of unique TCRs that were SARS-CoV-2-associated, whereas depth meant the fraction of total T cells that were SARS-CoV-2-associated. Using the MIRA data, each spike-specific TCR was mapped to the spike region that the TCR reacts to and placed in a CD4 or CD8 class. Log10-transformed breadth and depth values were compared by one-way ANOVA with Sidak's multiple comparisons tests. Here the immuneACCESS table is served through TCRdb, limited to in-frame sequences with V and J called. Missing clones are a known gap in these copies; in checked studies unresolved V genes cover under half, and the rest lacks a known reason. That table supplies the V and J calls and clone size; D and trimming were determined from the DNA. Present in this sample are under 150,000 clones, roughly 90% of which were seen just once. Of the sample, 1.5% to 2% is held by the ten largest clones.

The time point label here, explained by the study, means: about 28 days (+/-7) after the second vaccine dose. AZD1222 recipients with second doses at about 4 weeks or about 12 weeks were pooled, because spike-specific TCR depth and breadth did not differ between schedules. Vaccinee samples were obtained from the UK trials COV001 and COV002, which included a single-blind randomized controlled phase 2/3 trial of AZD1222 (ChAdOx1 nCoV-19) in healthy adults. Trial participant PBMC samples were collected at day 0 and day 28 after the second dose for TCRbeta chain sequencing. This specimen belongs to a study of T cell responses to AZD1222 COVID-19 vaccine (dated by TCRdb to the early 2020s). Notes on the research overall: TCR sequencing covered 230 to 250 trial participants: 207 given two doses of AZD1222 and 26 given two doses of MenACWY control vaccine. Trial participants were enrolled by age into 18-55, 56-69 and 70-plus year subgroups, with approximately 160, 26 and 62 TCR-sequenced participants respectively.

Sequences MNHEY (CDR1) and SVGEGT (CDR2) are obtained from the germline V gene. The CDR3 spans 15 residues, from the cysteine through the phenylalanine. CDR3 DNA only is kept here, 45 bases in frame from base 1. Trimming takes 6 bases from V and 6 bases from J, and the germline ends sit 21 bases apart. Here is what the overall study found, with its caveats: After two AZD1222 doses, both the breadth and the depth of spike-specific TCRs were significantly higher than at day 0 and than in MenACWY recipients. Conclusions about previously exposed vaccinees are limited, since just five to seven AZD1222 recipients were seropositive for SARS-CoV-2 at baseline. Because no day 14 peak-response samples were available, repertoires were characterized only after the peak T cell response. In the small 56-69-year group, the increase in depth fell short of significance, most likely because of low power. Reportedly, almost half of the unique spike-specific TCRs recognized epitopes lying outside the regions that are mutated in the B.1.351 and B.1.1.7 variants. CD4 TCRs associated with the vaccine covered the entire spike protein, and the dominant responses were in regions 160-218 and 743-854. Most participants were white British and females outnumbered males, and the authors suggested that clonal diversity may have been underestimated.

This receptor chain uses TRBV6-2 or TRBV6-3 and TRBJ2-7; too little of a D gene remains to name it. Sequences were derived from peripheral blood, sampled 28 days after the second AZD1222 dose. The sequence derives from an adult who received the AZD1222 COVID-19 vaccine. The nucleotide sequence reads TGTGCCAGCAGCCCCGTCCCAACGTCCACTGGCGAGCAGTACTTC. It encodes CASSPVPTSTGEQYF.